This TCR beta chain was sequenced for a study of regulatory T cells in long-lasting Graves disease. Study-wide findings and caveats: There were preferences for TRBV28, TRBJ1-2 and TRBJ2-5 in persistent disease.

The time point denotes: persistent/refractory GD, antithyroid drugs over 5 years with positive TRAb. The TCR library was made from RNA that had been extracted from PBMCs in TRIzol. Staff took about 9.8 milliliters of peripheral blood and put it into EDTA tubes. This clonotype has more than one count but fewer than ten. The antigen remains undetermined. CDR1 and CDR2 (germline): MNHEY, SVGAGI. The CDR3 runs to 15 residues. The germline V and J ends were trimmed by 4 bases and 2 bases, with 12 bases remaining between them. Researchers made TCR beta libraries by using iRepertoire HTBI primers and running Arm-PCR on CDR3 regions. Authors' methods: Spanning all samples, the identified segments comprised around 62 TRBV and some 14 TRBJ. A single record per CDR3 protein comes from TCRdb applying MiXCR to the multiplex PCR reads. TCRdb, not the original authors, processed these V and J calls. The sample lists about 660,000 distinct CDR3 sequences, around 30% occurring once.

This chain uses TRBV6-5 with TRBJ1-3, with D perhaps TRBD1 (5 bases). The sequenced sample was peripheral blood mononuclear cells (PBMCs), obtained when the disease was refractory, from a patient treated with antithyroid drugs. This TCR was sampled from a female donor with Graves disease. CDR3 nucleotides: TGTGCCAGCAGTTCCCTTGGGGGTACTGGAAACACCATATATTTT. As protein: CASSSLGGTGNTIYF.